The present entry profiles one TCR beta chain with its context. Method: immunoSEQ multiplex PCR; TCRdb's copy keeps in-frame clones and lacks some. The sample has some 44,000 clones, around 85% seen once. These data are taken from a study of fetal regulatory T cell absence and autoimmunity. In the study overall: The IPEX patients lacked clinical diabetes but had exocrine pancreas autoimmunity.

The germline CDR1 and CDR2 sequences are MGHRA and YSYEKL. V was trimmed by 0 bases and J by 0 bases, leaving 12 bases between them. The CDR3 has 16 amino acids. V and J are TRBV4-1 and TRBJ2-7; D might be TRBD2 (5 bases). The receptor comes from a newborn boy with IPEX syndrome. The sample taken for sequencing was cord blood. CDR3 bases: TGCGCCAGCAGCCAAGATTCGATTAGCGCCTCCTACGAGCAGTACTTC. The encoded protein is CASSQDSISASYEQYF.